The 4 T cell receptor beta chains below come from one sample, sequenced in a study of T cell repertoires in cytomegalovirus infection. For these receptors, no antigen is known. Each CDR3 protein gets one entry after TCRdb re-called the reads with MiXCR. The table records approximately 110,000 distinct CDR3 sequences, roughly a tenth of them present only once. The specimen was PBMCs, sequenced either directly or after in vitro stimulation (not recorded which). Receptors originate from a human donor in good health (CMV status not recorded). Some clones in this sample may be carry-over from other donors' samples.

CDR3 region: CASSILNRFLSNQPQHF. For the CDR3, the DNA is TGTGCCAGTAGTATTCTCAACAGATTCCTTAGCAATCAGCCCCAGCATTTT. The genes are TRBV19 and TRBJ1-5, with D hard to call. Trimming removed 3 bases at V and 0 bases at J, with 15 bases between. The CDR3 is 17 residues long. In germline, CDR1 is LNHDA, CDR2 SQIVND (reference sequence).

This clonotype was seen at least ten times. V is TRBV7-2 and J is TRBJ2-3; D is unresolved. CDR1 is SGHTA, CDR2 FQGNSA, per germline. CDR3 length: 16 residues. V was shortened by 2 bases and J by 3 bases, with 15 bases between the two germline ends. The CDR3 sequence is CASSLKQEIGTDTQYF. Written as DNA, the CDR3 is TGTGCCAGCAGCTTAAAGCAGGAGATAGGTACAGATACGCAGTATTTT.

The sample holds a few counts of this clonotype. J is TRBJ2-2 and V is TRBV18; 9 nucleotides match TRBD1. The J segment lost 4 bases and the V segment lost 3 bases, leaving 9 bases of the junction unmatched. Germline-derived CDR1 and CDR2 are KGHSH and LQKENI. This CDR3 is built from 17 residues. CDR3 sequence reads: CASSPLPGQGTTGELFF. The CDR3 region has the DNA TGTGCCAGCTCACCCCTTCCGGGACAGGGAACCACCGGGGAGCTGTTTTTT.

In its sample, this clonotype was seen many times. The rearrangement joins TRBV7-2 to TRBJ1-1; unclear D gene. Trimming stripped 2 bases from V and 1 base from J, with 5 bases between. Germline lookup yields CDR1 SGHTA and CDR2 FQGNSA. CDR3 length: 13 amino acids. CDR3: CASSLIRNTEAFF. CDR3 bases: TGTGCCAGCAGCTTAATCCGGAACACTGAAGCTTTCTTT.